The rows below give T cell receptor beta chains drawn from one sample of a study of blood T cell repertoires in COVID-19. Sequencing used immunoSEQ multiplex PCR; TCRdb keeps in-frame clones, though not all of them. Of almost 300,000 clones listed, more than 85% were seen once; the top ten hold around 1.4%. Source material: peripheral blood. These receptors all come from a man aged 65-85 years with acute or convalescent COVID-19. The CDR3 runs from the conserved cysteine through the conserved F or W. A D gene is named only where the DNA matches it firmly. Clone size is stated in some rows and not others, as once, few, many or a class when expanded.

-	TRBV9	TRBJ1-2	many	CASSVEQSYGYTF	TGTGCCAGCAGCGTAGAACAGAGCTATGGCTACACCTTC
-	TRBV29-1	TRBJ2-7	-	CSVGGGLDEQYF	TGCAGCGTGGGGGGGGGCCTGGACGAGCAGTACTTC
TRBD1	TRBV2	TRBJ2-2	-	CASSEFGQGYSGELFF	TGTGCCAGCAGTGAATTTGGACAGGGCTATTCCGGGGAGCTGTTTTTT
-	TRBV15	TRBJ2-3	-	CATSTKTGADTQYF	TGTGCCACCAGCACCAAAACAGGCGCAGATACGCAGTATTTT
TRBD2	TRBV6-6	TRBJ2-2	-	CASVTSGRAFTGELFF	TGTGCCAGCGTGACTAGCGGGAGGGCTTTCACCGGGGAGCTGTTTTTT
-	TRBV18	TRBJ1-6	-	CASSRSGRDSPLHF	TGTGCCAGCTCTAGGTCAGGGAGGGATTCACCCCTCCACTTT
-	TRBV11-3	TRBJ2-5	-	CASSMGQGLGQETQYF	TGTGCCAGCAGCATGGGGCAGGGTCTGGGGCAAGAGACCCAGTACTTC
-	TRBV28	TRBJ1-1	-	CASTGGGPRTEAFF	TGTGCCAGCACGGGAGGGGGGCCGCGCACTGAAGCTTTCTTT
-	TRBV7-9	TRBJ2-2	-	CASSQQGTTGELFF	TGTGCCAGCAGCCAGCAGGGGACGACCGGGGAGCTGTTTTTT
-	TRBV29-1	TRBJ1-1	-	CSVVQGPNTEAFF	TGCAGCGTAGTACAGGGACCGAACACTGAAGCTTTCTTT
-	TRBV7-9	TRBJ1-2	-	CASSFGVEGGYTF	TGTGCCAGCAGCTTCGGGGTGGAGGGTGGCTACACCTTC